One and the same sample provided the 27 T cell receptor beta chains below, sequenced in a study of blood T cell repertoires in COVID-19. TCRdb's table, derived via immunoSEQ multiplex PCR, lists solely in-frame clones and lacks some. The sample has approximately 300,000 clones; 89% are singletons. Sequences were obtained from peripheral blood. The origin of the receptors is a man aged 18 to 35 who had recovered from COVID-19.

The chain is built from TRBV7-9 and TRBJ2-7; unclear D gene. The length of the CDR3 is 13 residues. V gave up 5 bases and J gave up 3 bases, with 11 bases separating them. Germline assignment: CDR1 SEHNR and CDR2 FQNEAQ (reference sequence). This chain's CDR3 is CASSPPGDYEQYF. The CDR3 DNA reads as TGTGCCAGCAGCCCCCCCGGAGACTACGAGCAGTACTTC.

The rearrangement joins TRBV11-2 to TRBJ2-3, with 14 bases fitting TRBD2. J gave up 5 bases and V 0 bases, and 13 bases lay outside the gene matches. Germline lookup yields CDR1 SGHAT and CDR2 FQNNGV. CDR3 length: 20 residues. The CDR3: CASSLEPGLAGERWRDTQYF. For the CDR3, the DNA is TGTGCCAGCAGCTTAGAGCCGGGACTAGCGGGAGAAAGGTGGCGAGATACGCAGTATTTT.

The V call is TRBV18, the J call TRBJ2-1; 11 nucleotides line up with TRBD2. This CDR3 region has 16 residues. Germline V gives CDR1 KGHSH, CDR2 LQKENI. The trim removed 2 bases at V and 4 bases at J, leaving 4 bases unmatched. The CDR3 loop is CASSPSTSGKYNEQFF. In DNA, the CDR3 is TGTGCCAGCTCACCATCGACTAGCGGGAAGTACAATGAGCAGTTCTTC.

The chain recombines TRBV14 with TRBJ2-5; weak D call: TRBD2 (6 bases). V was cut by 4 bases and J by 4 bases, with 13 bases left in between. CDR3 size: 14 residues. Germline V gives CDR1 SGHDN, CDR2 FVKESK. CDR3 residues: CASSLGYGGETQYF. The DNA for the CDR3 is TGTGCCAGCAGCCTAGGTTACGGGGGAGAGACCCAGTACTTC.

The chain joins TRBV10-3 to TRBJ2-2; D is perhaps TRBD1 (5 bases). The CDR3 sequence is 15 residues long. Germline V gene sequence: CDR1 ENHRY, CDR2 SYGVKD. V lost 4 bases to trimming and J lost 1 base, with 10 bases between them. The CDR3 DNA reads as TGTGCCATCAGTGCCGCGACAGAGAACACCGGGGAGCTGTTTTTT. It specifies CAISAATENTGELFF.

This CDR3 reads CASSSPGGGNQPQHF. The CDR3 DNA reads as TGTGCCAGCAGCTCTCCGGGAGGGGGCAATCAGCCCCAGCATTTT. The chain has TRBV7-9 and TRBJ1-5; perhaps TRBD1 as D (5 bases). With 4 bases removed from V and 2 bases from J, the gap between germline ends came to 12 bases. The CDR3 contains 15 residues. Germline V gene sequence: CDR1 SEHNR, CDR2 FQNEAQ (reference sequence).

The rearrangement uses TRBV5-1 and TRBJ2-3; tentatively, D is TRBD2 (6 bases). This CDR3 has 14 residues. V shed 4 bases and J shed 2 bases, with 11 bases lying between them. Looked up from germline, CDR1 is SGHRS and CDR2 is YFSETQ. CDR3 sequence (DNA): TGCGCCAGCAGCGGGGGACTCCTCACAGATACGCAGTATTTT. Residues: CASSGGLLTDTQYF.

The chain joins TRBV7-9 to TRBJ1-2; 9 nucleotides line up with TRBD1. J lost 7 bases, V lost 1 base, and 10 bases had no gene match. The CDR3 contains 16 residues. Germline lookup yields CDR1 SEHNR and CDR2 FQNEAQ (reference sequence). The CDR3 sequence is CASSLGWTGDFGGYTF. CDR3 DNA sequence: TGTGCCAGCAGCTTAGGCTGGACAGGGGATTTTGGTGGCTACACCTTC. Using reference TRBV7-9 and TRBJ1-2 for the parts outside the CDR3, the full variable domain is DTGVSQNPRHKITKRGQNVTFRCDPISEHNRLYWYRQTLGQGPEFLTYFQNEAQLEKSRLLSDRFSAERPKGSFSTLEIQRTEQGDSAMYLCASSLGWTGDFGGYTFGSGTRLTVV.

J is TRBJ1-1 and V is TRBV11-2; D uncertain. Germline CDR1 and CDR2: SGHAT and FQNNGV. The length of the CDR3 is 16 residues. Trimming took off 3 bases at V and 0 bases at J, with 14 bases between the two ends. CDR3 DNA: TGTGCCAGCAGCTTCGGTACCGTCACCATGAACACTGAAGCTTTCTTT. Amino acids: CASSFGTVTMNTEAFF.

The chain couples TRBV7-8 to TRBJ2-7; 7 bases align to TRBD2. CDR3 size: 14 residues. V was clipped by 5 bases and J by 3 bases; unmatched bases: 7. CDR1 is SGHVS and CDR2 is FQNEAQ in the germline V gene. For the CDR3, the DNA is TGTGCCAGCAGCAATGGGAGGGCCCTCTACGAGCAGTACTTC. Encoded protein: CASSNGRALYEQYF.

The gene calls are TRBV4-1 and TRBJ2-2; 9 bases line up with TRBD1. This CDR3 is built from 17 residues. V was clipped by 2 bases and J by 7 bases; unmatched bases: 11. Germline CDR1 reads MGHRA; CDR2 reads YSYEKL. The CDR3 spells CASSQLRTGEFGGELFF. CDR3 coding DNA: TGCGCCAGCAGCCAACTTCGGACAGGGGAGTTTGGCGGGGAGCTGTTTTTT.

The chain is built from TRBV10-2 and TRBJ2-2; D remains unclear. The CDR3 has 14 amino acids. Trimming left V 3 bases short and J 1 base short, with 6 bases between. In germline, CDR1 is WSHSY, CDR2 SAAADI. Here the CDR3 DNA reads TGCGCCAGCAGTGACTCACAGAACACCGGGGAGCTGTTTTTT. It specifies CASSDSQNTGELFF.

The chain couples TRBV29-1 to TRBJ2-7; no firm D call. This CDR3 has 13 amino acids. Trimming shortened V by 2 bases and J by 4 bases, and 12 bases separated the two germline ends. The germline CDR1 and CDR2 sequences are SQVTM and ANQGSEA. The CDR3 sequence is CSVENYGGYEQYF. The CDR3 DNA follows: TGCAGCGTTGAAAACTATGGTGGGTACGAGCAGTACTTC.

The J gene is TRBJ2-3, the V gene TRBV6-5, with D tentatively TRBD2 (7 bases). The CDR3 totals 15 residues. Trimming took off 5 bases at V and 2 bases at J, with 14 bases between the two ends. Germline lookup yields CDR1 MNHEY and CDR2 SVGAGI. The CDR3, as DNA: TGTGCCAGCAGTACGTCAGGGGACTACACAGATACGCAGTATTTT. This codes for CASSTSGDYTDTQYF.

This rearrangement joins TRBV2 to TRBJ1-4, with a possible D match to TRBD1 (5 bases). V lost 4 bases, J lost 5 bases, and 11 bases lay in between. CDR1 is SNHLY, CDR2 FYNNEI, per germline. The CDR3 is made up of 14 amino acids. The CDR3 DNA reads TGTGCCAGCAGTGGAAGACAGTCCAATGAAAAACTGTTTTTT. Protein: CASSGRQSNEKLFF.

The rearrangement uses TRBV7-3 and TRBJ2-5; 8 nucleotides match TRBD2. CDR1 SGHTA and CDR2 FQGTGA come from the germline V gene. The CDR3 covers 15 residues. The J segment lost 1 base and the V segment lost 4 bases, leaving 5 bases of the junction unmatched. CDR3 DNA: TGTGCCAGCAGCTCTCGAGCGGGGGTCCAAGAGACCCAGTACTTC. This translates into CASSSRAGVQETQYF.

The rearrangement uses TRBV6-1 and TRBJ1-3, with 7 bases fitting TRBD1. The CDR3 extends over 14 amino acids. Germline V gene data show CDR1 as MNHNS and CDR2 as SASEGT. After removal of 1 base from V and 4 bases from J, the junction contained 1 base not matched to a gene. The CDR3 here is CASSEGQGGNTIYF. CDR3 coding DNA: TGTGCCAGCAGTGAAGGACAGGGAGGAAACACCATATATTTT.

V usage is TRBV15 and J usage is TRBJ1-2; 7 bases map to TRBD1. The germline gives CDR1 LNHNV, CDR2 YYDKDF (reference sequence). The ends lost 7 bases at V and 6 bases at J; junction bases unmatched: 8. The CDR3 contains 13 residues. DNA of the CDR3: TGTGCCACCACCAAGGGGGCAGGGGATGGCTACACCTTC. This encodes CATTKGAGDGYTF.

The chain uses TRBV6-1 and TRBJ1-5; D is possibly TRBD1 (5 bases). The CDR3 contains 14 residues. CDR1 is MNHNS, CDR2 SASEGT, per germline. Trimming stripped 3 bases from V and 6 bases from J, with 12 bases between. CDR3 residues: CASSEARVGQPQHF. DNA of the CDR3: TGTGCCAGCAGTGAGGCCAGGGTAGGTCAGCCCCAGCATTTT.

The gene calls are TRBV7-8 and TRBJ1-2; D possibly corresponds to TRBD1 (6 bases). CDR3 length: 14 amino acids. V lost 1 base to trimming and J lost 5 bases, with 11 bases between them. Per the germline V gene, CDR1 is SGHVS and CDR2 is FQNEAQ. This CDR3 is CASSLDQGWYGYTF. Written as DNA, the CDR3 is TGTGCCAGCAGCTTAGATCAGGGGTGGTATGGCTACACCTTC.

The chain links TRBV18 to TRBJ1-1, with 8 bases lining up with TRBD1. Germline V gene lookup returns CDR1 KGHSH and CDR2 LQKENI. The CDR3 is 16 amino acids. V trimming: 3 bases; J trimming: 1 base; junction bases outside the gene matches: 7. CDR3 in amino acids: CASSPSGQGKNTEAFF. The CDR3, as DNA: TGTGCCAGCTCACCTAGCGGACAGGGAAAGAACACTGAAGCTTTCTTT.

This chain links TRBV27 with TRBJ2-7, with TRBD2 as a possible D gene (5 bases). The germline V gene encodes CDR1 MNHEY and CDR2 SMNVEV (reference sequence). With 3 bases removed from V and 3 bases from J, the gap between germline ends came to 15 bases. CDR3 length equals 15 residues. The CDR3 DNA reads TGTGCCAGCAGTTTTTATGATCCGGGGAACTACGAGCAGTACTTC. Translated: CASSFYDPGNYEQYF.

This chain links TRBV2 with TRBJ1-5; D is perhaps TRBD1 (6 bases). V shed 3 bases and J shed 9 bases, with 12 bases lying between them. The CDR3 runs 13 residues. CDR1 is SNHLY and CDR2 is FYNNEI in the germline V gene. CDR3 residues: CASSENRERPQHF. CDR3 coding DNA: TGTGCCAGCAGTGAGAACAGGGAGCGGCCCCAGCATTTT. The entire variable domain, with the rest obtained from reference TRBV2 and TRBJ1-5, is as follows: EPEVTQTPSHQVTQMGQEVILRCVPISNHLYFYWYRQILGQKVEFLVSFYNNEISEKSEIFDDQFSVERPDGSNFTLKIRSTKLEDSAMYFCASSENRERPQHFGDGTRLSIL.

The chain couples TRBV7-3 to TRBJ2-7; weak D call: TRBD2 (5 bases). From germline, CDR1 is SGHTA and CDR2 FQGTGA. CDR3 length: 13 residues. The V and J ends lost 4 bases and 7 bases respectively, with 14 bases between them. Written as DNA, the CDR3 is TGTGCCAGCAGCTCGGGTCCCGAGGGTGAGCAGTACTTC. Protein product: CASSSGPEGEQYF.

This rearrangement joins TRBV7-2 to TRBJ1-3; 9 nucleotides align to TRBD1. The J segment lost 2 bases and the V segment lost 4 bases, leaving 6 bases of the junction unmatched. The CDR3 length is 16 residues. In germline, CDR1 is SGHTA, CDR2 FQGNSA. The DNA for the CDR3 is TGTGCCAGCAGCTCCCCGGGACAGGGTGCTGGAAACACCATATATTTT. Translation: CASSSPGQGAGNTIYF. The full variable domain, its missing parts supplied by reference TRBV7-2 and TRBJ1-3, is GAGVSQSPSNKVTEKGKDVELRCDPISGHTALYWYRQSLGQGLEFLIYFQGNSAPDKSGLPSDRFSAERTGGSVSTLTIQRTQQEDSAVYLCASSSPGQGAGNTIYFGEGSWLTVV.

The chain links TRBV5-1 to TRBJ1-2; perhaps TRBD1 as D (5 bases). Germline loops: CDR1 SGHRS, CDR2 YFSETQ. The CDR3 has 18 amino acids. The V end was cut by 3 bases, the J end by 6 bases, with 27 bases between. CDR3 sequence: CASSSSGTGVERVNGYTF. DNA of the CDR3: TGCGCCAGCAGCTCTTCCGGGACGGGGGTTGAGCGGGTGAATGGCTACACCTTC.

V and J are TRBV7-8 and TRBJ2-1; 7 positions agree with TRBD1. Germline CDR1 is SGHVS and CDR2 is FQNEAQ. There are 13 residues in the CDR3. The V gene end was trimmed by 1 base and the J gene end by 12 bases; junction bases not matched to a gene: 6. The CDR3 region has the DNA TGTGCCAGCAGCTTAGAGGACAGGACAGTGCAGTTCTTC. Its translation is CASSLEDRTVQFF.